Following are 8 T cell receptor beta chains from one sample sequenced in a study of shared clonotypes between healthy human individuals. The method was immunoSEQ multiplex PCR; TCRdb's version includes in-frame clones alone and lacks a portion of them. This sample yields about 690,000 clones, of which roughly 87% are seen a single time; about a third belongs to the top ten. The sequencing sample was made of memory CD8+ T cells from PBMCs. Subset described: CD45RO+ cells pooled with CCR7-negative TemRA cells. Every receptor here comes from a man aged 18 to 29 in good health. Some clones in this sample may be carry-over from other donors' samples.

Details on this clone: The same CDR3 also results from other DNA sequences found in this sample. The V and J genes are TRBV19 and TRBJ1-2; 7 nucleotides agree with TRBD1. Germline CDR1 reads LNHDA; CDR2 reads SQIVND (reference sequence). This CDR3 comprises 13 residues. With 4 bases clipped from V and 5 bases from J, the junction kept 4 bases outside the gene matches. CDR3 DNA sequence: TGTGCCAGTAGTACCGGGACAGCTTATGGCTACACCTTC. Amino acid sequence: CASSTGTAYGYTF.

A remark on this clone: Other DNA variants within this sample encode the same CDR3. V gene TRBV27 combines with J gene TRBJ2-7; no definite D call. This CDR3 is 13 amino acids long. Germline CDR1 and CDR2: MNHEY and SMNVEV (reference sequence). Trimming removed 3 bases from V and 2 bases from J, with 8 bases in between. The CDR3 bases are TGTGCCAGCAGTTTCAGCAGGACCTACGAGCAGTACTTC. This translates into CASSFSRTYEQYF.

The chain joins TRBV7-9 to TRBJ2-5; D might be TRBD1 (6 bases). The length of the CDR3 is 15 residues. V lost 0 bases to trimming and J lost 4 bases, with 12 bases between them. CDR1 is SEHNR, CDR2 FQNEAQ, per germline (reference sequence). The CDR3 DNA reads TGTGCCAGCAGCTTAGCCGGGACACGAGGAGAGACCCAGTACTTC. Its protein is CASSLAGTRGETQYF.

A few counts support this clone. This chain joins TRBV9 and TRBJ1-1; the D is unclear. In germline, CDR1 is SGDLS, CDR2 YYNGEE. The CDR3 is made up of 15 amino acids. The germline V and J ends were trimmed by 3 bases and 1 base, with 13 bases remaining between them. The CDR3 reads CASSAIGRTNTEAFF. CDR3 DNA sequence: TGTGCCAGCAGCGCCATTGGACGGACGAACACTGAAGCTTTCTTT.

This clone was counted once. The chain combines TRBV30 with TRBJ1-2; D ambiguous. From germline, CDR1 is GTSNPN and CDR2 SVGIG (reference sequence). The length of the CDR3 is 14 residues. V was cut by 5 bases and J by 4 bases, with 17 bases left in between. The CDR3 coding sequence is TGTGCCTGGCAGTCTTTAAGGGCTGGCTATGGCTACACCTTC. Translating gives CAWQSLRAGYGYTF.

This clone was counted once. The chain recombines TRBV27 with TRBJ2-1; 9 bases fit TRBD2. Losses at the gene ends were 4 bases for V and 7 bases for J; bases not matched to a gene: 11. Germline V CDR1 and CDR2: MNHEY, SMNVEV (reference sequence). The CDR3 covers 16 residues. CDR3 sequence (DNA): TGTGCCAGCAGTTCCCAAACCGGGACTAGCATGAATGAGCAGTTCTTC. Translating gives CASSSQTGTSMNEQFF.

The chain employs TRBV9 and TRBJ1-4, with TRBD1 matching over 7 bases. Germline V lookup: CDR1 SGDLS, CDR2 YYNGEE. The CDR3 length is 15 residues. With 4 bases clipped from V and 4 bases from J, the junction kept 7 bases outside the gene matches. CDR3 amino acids: CASSLGTAYNEKLFF. In nucleotides, the CDR3 is TGTGCCAGCAGCCTCGGGACAGCTTATAATGAAAAACTGTTTTTT.

Note on this clone: A junction end diverges from the germline sequence, so it may reflect a read error. This chain links TRBV27 with TRBJ2-1; TRBD1 might be the D (5 bases). The CDR3 has 15 residues. CDR1 is MNHEY and CDR2 is SMNVEV in the germline V gene (reference sequence). CDR3 nucleotide sequence: TGTGCCAGCAGGACCGACAGCCTCTCCAACAATGAGCAGTTCTTC. It codes for CASRTDSLSNNEQFF.